The subject of this entry is one TCR beta chain. CDR1 SGHTS and CDR2 YDEGEE come from the germline V gene. The CDR3 length is 15 residues. The V gene end was trimmed by 6 bases and the J gene end by 5 bases; junction bases not matched to a gene: 8. The record originates from a study of blood T cell repertoires in COVID-19. Study information: Acute-phase and convalescent COVID-19 samples originated in the United States, Italy and Spain. Nucleic acid was either cDNA or gDNA, and it came from T cells, B-cell-depleted T cells, or PBMCs.

Per the original methods: Cell counts per sample came from amplifying reference gene primers. Sequencing used immunoSEQ multiplex PCR; TCRdb keeps in-frame clones, though not all of them. V, J and clone size reflect that table, while D and trimming were determined from the DNA. Of around 250,000 clones in the sample, more than 85% are singletons; the top ten hold 5.5% to 7.5%. This receptor was taken from a woman aged 65 to 85 with active or convalescent COVID-19. This rearrangement joins TRBV5-8 to TRBJ1-4; 9 bases are shared with TRBD1. The sample consisted of peripheral blood. The CDR3 reads CASIRRGQGNEKLFF. CDR3 sequence (DNA): TGTGCCAGCATCCGCAGGGGACAGGGAAATGAAAAACTGTTTTTT. The full variable domain, rest sourced from reference TRBV5-8 and TRBJ1-4, is EAGVTQSPTHLIKTRGQQATLRCSPISGHTSVYWYQQALGLGLQFLLWYDEGEERNRGNFPPRFSGRQFPNYSSELNVNALELEDSALYLCASIRRGQGNEKLFFGSGTQLSVL.